The 2 T cell receptor beta chains below come from one sample, sequenced in a study of T cells after yellow fever vaccination. One entry per CDR3 protein results from TCRdb running MiXCR on the 5' RACE reads. The table lists around 310,000 distinct CDR3 sequences, about 3.5% of them singletons. The sequenced sample was PBMCs, obtained on the day of the yellow fever booster vaccination. Every receptor here comes from a man aged 18-30 years who received the YFV17D yellow fever vaccine.

The rearrangement joins TRBV7-9 to TRBJ2-7; D uncertain. The CDR3 consists of 12 residues. Per the germline V gene, CDR1 is SEHNR and CDR2 is FQNEAQ (reference sequence). Trimming shortened V by 8 bases and J by 0 bases, and 8 bases separated the two germline ends. As DNA, the CDR3 is TGTGCCAGCGGGTCCGACTCCTACGAGCAGTACTTC. Translating it yields CASGSDSYEQYF.

This clonotype has just a few counts. The V call is TRBV28, the J call TRBJ1-5; 10 bases fit TRBD1. The CDR3 consists of 17 residues. V trimming: 7 bases; J trimming: 2 bases; junction bases outside the gene matches: 11. Per the germline V gene, CDR1 is MDHEN and CDR2 is SYDVKM. This CDR3 is CASIPPLGTGGNQPQHF. CDR3 sequence (DNA): TGTGCCAGCATCCCCCCGTTGGGGACAGGGGGCAATCAGCCCCAGCATTTT. Combining the CDR3 with reference TRBV28 and TRBJ1-5 gives the whole variable domain DVKVTQSSRYLVKRTGEKVFLECVQDMDHENMFWYRQDPGLGLRLIYFSYDVKMKEKGDIPEGYSVSREKKERFSLILESASTNQTSMYLCASIPPLGTGGNQPQHFGDGTRLSIL.